This T cell receptor beta chain was identified during a study of cytomegalovirus exposure and HLA in healthy donors. The PCR was carried out with 60 Vbeta primers and 13 Jbeta primers. Repertoires were generated with immunoSEQ multiplex PCR, while TCRdb's copy carries only in-frame clones and drops some. The table shows around 200,000 clones, with about 80% occurring only once. This clone showed up just a few times. V was pared by 6 bases and J by 5 bases, with 16 bases between. Germline V gene data show CDR1 as LNHDA and CDR2 as SQIVND (reference sequence). The CDR3 spans 14 residues. This sequence was found in a boy aged 5 to 17 in good health and CMV-seronegative. The sample comprised PBMCs. The chain uses TRBV19 and TRBJ1-1; D is uncertain. Written as DNA, the CDR3 is TGTGCCAGTAGGAGGGAGGGAGGTGGAACTGAAGCTTTCTTT. This encodes CASRREGGGTEAFF.